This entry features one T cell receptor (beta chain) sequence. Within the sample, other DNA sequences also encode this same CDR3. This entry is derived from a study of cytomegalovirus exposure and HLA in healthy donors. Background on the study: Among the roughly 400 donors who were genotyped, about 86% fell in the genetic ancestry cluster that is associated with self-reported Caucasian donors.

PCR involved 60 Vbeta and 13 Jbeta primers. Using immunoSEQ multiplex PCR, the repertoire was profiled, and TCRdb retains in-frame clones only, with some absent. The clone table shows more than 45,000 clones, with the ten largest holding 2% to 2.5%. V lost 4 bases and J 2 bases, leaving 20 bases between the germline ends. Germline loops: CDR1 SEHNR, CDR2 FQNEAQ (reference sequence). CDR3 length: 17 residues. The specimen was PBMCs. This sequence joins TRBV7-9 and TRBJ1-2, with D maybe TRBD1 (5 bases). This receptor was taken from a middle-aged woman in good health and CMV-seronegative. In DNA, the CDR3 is TGTGCCAGCAGCTCCCTGTGGTCAGGGCCTAAAAACTATGGCTACACCTTC. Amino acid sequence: CASSSLWSGPKNYGYTF.